Detailed here is one T cell receptor beta chain. This entry is derived from a study of T cells in localized non-small cell lung cancer. V gave up 0 bases and J gave up 0 bases, with 8 bases separating them. CDR1 is SGHRS and CDR2 is YFSETQ in the germline V gene. The CDR3 covers 15 residues. Sequencing was performed with immunoSEQ multiplex PCR; in TCRdb, only in-frame clones are kept and a portion is missing. Of under 70,000 clones listed, roughly 88% are singletons. The sequencing here drew on peripheral blood, taken before any cancer treatment. The chain recombines TRBV5-1 with TRBJ2-3, with unresolved D. The clonotype comes from a woman aged 40-69 years with stage I lung adenocarcinoma. The CDR3 DNA is TGCGCCAGCAGCTTGGCACAAACCAGCACAGATACGCAGTATTTT. The encoded protein is CASSLAQTSTDTQYF.